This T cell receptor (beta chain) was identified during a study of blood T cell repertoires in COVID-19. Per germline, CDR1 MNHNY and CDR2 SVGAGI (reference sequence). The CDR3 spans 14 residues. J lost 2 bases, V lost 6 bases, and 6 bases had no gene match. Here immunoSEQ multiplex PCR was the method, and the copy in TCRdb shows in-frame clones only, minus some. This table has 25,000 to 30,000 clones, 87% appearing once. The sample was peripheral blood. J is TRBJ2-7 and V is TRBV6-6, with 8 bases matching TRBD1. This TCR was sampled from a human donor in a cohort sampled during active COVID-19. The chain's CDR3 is CASREATGAYEQYF. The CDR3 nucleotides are TGTGCCAGCAGGGAGGCGACAGGGGCCTACGAGCAGTACTTC.